This T cell receptor (beta chain) emerged from a study of T cell repertoires in cytomegalovirus infection (dated by TCRdb to between 2018 and 2020). Study-level background: Because public TCR beta signatures pointed to carriage of CMV infection together with the matching HLA type, the HLA type of each donor mattered for the analysis. Findings and caveats that apply to the study as a whole: The ex vivo response was dominated by HLA-C-restricted CMV-specific TCR beta clonotypes, which also provided the single most frequent clonotype in two of eight donors. Carriers of CMV infection plus the relevant HLA type were discriminated by the cumulative frequency of public TCR beta family members in the study cohort and in an independent roughly 370-donor cohort.

Trimming accounts for 5 bases at V and 4 bases at J, while the number of junction bases matched to no gene is 11. Based on the germline V gene, the CDR1 and CDR2 sequences are SGHTA and FQGNSA. Measured from the cysteine to the phenylalanine, the CDR3 is 18 residues long. The only DNA kept is the CDR3, 54 bases in frame from the first base. TCRdb shows the sequencer as Illumina HiSeq 1500. TCRdb trimmed the raw reads at Q25, called clones with MiXCR and kept productive beta chains. Rows with a matching CDR3 protein are joined into one entry that keeps the most common DNA and genes. Within this sample are under 150,000 distinct CDR3 sequences, with roughly 25% of them counted one time only. The ten largest clones represent approximately 35% of the sample. This clonotype was observed many times. There is no known antigen for this receptor. The sample holds no much larger clone one base away, and base qualities are not on file.

The chain was built from TRBV7-2 and TRBJ2-3; 14 bases in the junction line up with TRBD2. The receptor was isolated from a human donor in good health (CMV status not recorded). Some clones in this sample may be carry-over from other donors' samples. Sequences were obtained from PBMCs, sequenced either directly or after in vitro stimulation (not recorded which). The CDR3 region reads CASSQGLAGGRVADTQYF. The sequenced DNA is TGTGCCAGCAGCCAAGGACTAGCGGGAGGCCGGGTAGCAGATACGCAGTATTTT.